The present TCR beta chain was sequenced within a study of control samples from healthy donors and cancer patients. V lost 4 bases to trimming and J lost 1 base; unmatched junction nucleotides: 0. The CDR3 loop spans 13 amino acids. Per the germline V gene, CDR1 is SGHAT and CDR2 is FQNNGV. Using immunoSEQ multiplex PCR, the repertoire was profiled, and TCRdb retains in-frame clones only, with some absent. The table lists about 140,000 clones, about 91% of them singletons. The rearrangement links TRBV11-2 to TRBJ1-1, with 7 bases identical to TRBD1. The TCR comes from a man in his late teens or twenties in good health. Specimen: blood. CDR3 in amino acids: CASSWTGNTEAFF. The CDR3 region has the DNA TGTGCCAGCAGCTGGACAGGGAACACTGAAGCTTTCTTT.